This entry describes one T cell receptor (beta chain). What it binds is unknown. The sample belongs to a study of cytomegalovirus exposure and HLA in healthy donors. Overall study results and limits: TCR clusters originating in the first cohort tended to co-occur in the roughly 110 validation repertoires, according to a later analysis.

Repertoires were generated with immunoSEQ multiplex PCR, while TCRdb's copy carries only in-frame clones and drops some. The profile shows about 240,000 clones, around 86% of them singletons. CDR3 size: 15 residues. Trimming cost V 5 bases and J 5 bases; bases outside gene matches: 8. CDR1 SGHAT and CDR2 FQNNGV come from the germline V gene. The gene calls are TRBV11-2 and TRBJ2-5; TRBD1 matches 10 bases. The sequenced sample was PBMCs. This receptor was identified in a woman under 40 in good health and CMV-seropositive. The CDR3 protein is CASSTSPGQGETQYF. CDR3 in DNA: TGTGCCAGCAGCACAAGTCCGGGACAGGGGGAGACCCAGTACTTC.